This T cell receptor beta chain comes out of a study of technical replicates of blood from several donors. Germline-derived CDR1 and CDR2 are KGHSH and LQKENI. V gave up 2 bases and J gave up 0 bases; unmatched junction bases: 13. The CDR3 covers 19 residues. Repertoires were generated with immunoSEQ multiplex PCR, while TCRdb's copy carries only in-frame clones and drops some. The repertoire consists of over 50,000 clones, with about 88% occurring once and the leading ten covering 5% to 5.5%. The TCR sequence derives from a human donor in good health. Some clones in this sample may be carry-over from other donors' samples. The sample was PBMCs. The chain carries TRBV18 and TRBJ2-1; 7 nucleotides line up with TRBD2. The DNA of the CDR3 is TGTGCCAGCTCACCAGGAGGGATCGGCGGGACTACCTCCTACAATGAGCAGTTCTTC. Translated: CASSPGGIGGTTSYNEQFF.